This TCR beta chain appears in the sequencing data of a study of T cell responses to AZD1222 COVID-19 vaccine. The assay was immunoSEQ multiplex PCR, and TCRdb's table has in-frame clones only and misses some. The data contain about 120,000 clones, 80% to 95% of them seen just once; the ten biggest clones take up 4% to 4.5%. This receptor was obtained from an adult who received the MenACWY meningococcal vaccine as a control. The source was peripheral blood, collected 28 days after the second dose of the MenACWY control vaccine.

CDR3: CASSTPTVMNTEAFF. In nucleotides, the CDR3 is TGTGCCAGCAGCACGCCAACAGTTATGAACACTGAAGCTTTCTTT. This chain links TRBV5-4 with TRBJ1-1; no reliable D call. V was cut by 4 bases and J by 0 bases, with 13 bases left in between. In germline, CDR1 is SGHNT, CDR2 YYREEE (reference sequence). CDR3 length equals 15 residues.